This passage covers 13 T cell receptor beta chains from one sample sequenced in a study of T-cell reconstitution after alpha-beta-depleted transplantation in children. Construction of the TCRbeta library involved unique molecular identifiers. TCRdb itself ran the PCR reads through MiXCR, one entry per CDR3 protein. The table records 490,000 or so distinct CDR3 sequences, over 9.5% of them present only once. Here the sequenced sample was PBMCs, taken before TCRalphabeta/CD19-depleted stem cell transplant. These receptors originate from a child aged 2 to 10 with inherited bone marrow failure, due to receive a stem cell transplant.

In its sample, this clonotype was seen many times. This chain connects TRBV20-1 to TRBJ2-5, with 8 bases that match TRBD2. The CDR3 runs to 17 residues. The trim removed 6 bases at V and 2 bases at J, leaving 17 bases unmatched. Germline V gene lookup returns CDR1 DFQATT and CDR2 SNEGSKA (reference sequence). CDR3 loop: CSADDSSGSYLQETQYF. In DNA form, the CDR3 reads TGCAGTGCCGACGACTCGAGCGGGAGTTACTTACAAGAGACCCAGTACTTC.

This clonotype was counted between two and nine times. The chain is built from TRBV4-1 and TRBJ2-7; D possibly corresponds to TRBD1 (6 bases). This CDR3 has 16 residues. Trimming shortened V by 3 bases and J by 3 bases, and 18 bases separated the two germline ends. Germline V gene lookup returns CDR1 MGHRA and CDR2 YSYEKL. The CDR3 region is CASSHVQGYSGYEQYF. The CDR3 nucleotides are TGCGCCAGCAGCCACGTTCAGGGGTACTCGGGCTACGAGCAGTACTTC.

This clonotype has ten or more counts. The CDR3 DNA reads as TGTGCCACCAGCAGAGAAGGTGGTCTCGTCGCTGAAGCTTTCTTT. This translates into CATSREGGLVAEAFF. V usage is TRBV15 and J usage is TRBJ1-1; D is uncertain. Germline CDR1 LNHNV, CDR2 YYDKDF (reference sequence). Trimming pared 0 bases from V and 6 bases from J, leaving 14 bases between. The CDR3 covers 15 residues. Together with reference TRBV15 and TRBJ1-1, the CDR3 gives the full variable domain: DAMVIQNPRYQVTQFGKPVTLSCSQTLNHNVMYWYQQKSSQAPKLLFHYYDKDFNNEADTPDNFQSRRPNTSFCFLDIRSPGLGDTAMYLCATSREGGLVAEAFFGQGTRLTVV.

V is TRBV27 and J is TRBJ1-2; 8 bases fit TRBD1. The length of the CDR3 is 15 residues. The germline CDR1 and CDR2 sequences are MNHEY and SMNVEV (reference sequence). With 5 bases clipped from V and 3 bases from J, the junction kept 8 bases outside the gene matches. CDR3 in DNA: TGTGCCAGCAGTCCTCGGACAGGGAGGGACTATGGCTACACCTTC. Its protein is CASSPRTGRDYGYTF.

This clonotype was observed at least ten times. This chain uses TRBV10-3 with TRBJ2-2; maybe TRBD2 (5 bases). Germline lookup yields CDR1 ENHRY and CDR2 SYGVKD. This CDR3 is 13 amino acids long. The V and J ends lost 10 bases and 5 bases respectively, with 14 bases between them. The CDR3 sequence is CATEEVGTGELFF. The CDR3 bases are TGTGCCACGGAGGAAGTTGGGACCGGGGAGCTGTTTTTT.

There are a few counts of this clonotype. The chain carries TRBV5-5 and TRBJ1-5; D not resolved. Trimming shortened V by 0 bases and J by 0 bases, and 4 bases separated the two germline ends. The CDR3 loop spans 14 amino acids. Germline lookup yields CDR1 SGHKS and CDR2 YYEKEE (reference sequence). CDR3 in DNA: TGTGCCAGCAGCTTGGGGAGTAGCAATCAGCCCCAGCATTTT. Its translation is CASSLGSSNQPQHF.

This clonotype was recorded at least ten times. The chain combines TRBV24-1 with TRBJ1-2; TRBD1 agrees at 7 bases. Germline V gene data show CDR1 as KGHDR and CDR2 as SFDVKD. Trimming at V came to 3 bases and at J to 4 bases, leaving 7 bases not matched to a gene. The CDR3 sequence is 15 residues long. In nucleotides, the CDR3 is TGTGCCACCAGTGATACAACAGGGGTGGCCTATGGCTACACCTTC. Translated, it gives CATSDTTGVAYGYTF.

The chain joins TRBV9 to TRBJ2-1, with no clear D. Per germline, CDR1 SGDLS and CDR2 YYNGEE. The CDR3 consists of 14 residues. Trimming stripped 3 bases from V and 2 bases from J, with 9 bases between. CDR3: CASSDLLTYNEQFF. The DNA for the CDR3 is TGTGCCAGCAGCGACCTCCTCACCTACAATGAGCAGTTCTTC.

This clonotype appeared many times. The J gene is TRBJ1-6, the V gene TRBV7-9; D is unclear. Trimming stripped 2 bases from V and 0 bases from J, with 8 bases between. The CDR3 is 16 residues long. Germline V lookup: CDR1 SEHNR, CDR2 FQNEAQ (reference sequence). The CDR3 region is CASSLRQSSYNSPLHF. CDR3 DNA: TGTGCCAGCAGCTTAAGGCAAAGCTCCTATAATTCACCCCTCCACTTT.

The chain carries TRBV20-1 and TRBJ2-7; the D gene is possibly TRBD1 (5 bases). The V gene lost 7 bases and the J gene lost 0 bases, with 7 bases spanning the gap. The CDR3 extends over 11 amino acids. From germline, CDR1 is DFQATT and CDR2 SNEGSKA (reference sequence). This chain's CDR3 is CSVGHSYEQYF. CDR3 DNA sequence: TGCAGTGTGGGGCACTCCTACGAGCAGTACTTC.

This clonotype was seen only a few times. The chain couples TRBV19 to TRBJ2-3; TRBD1 is a possible D gene (6 bases). Per the germline V gene, CDR1 is LNHDA and CDR2 is SQIVND (reference sequence). V lost 4 bases to trimming and J lost 4 bases, with 12 bases between them. CDR3 length: 14 amino acids. CDR3 in amino acids: CASSRGTISDTQYF. Here the CDR3 DNA reads TGTGCCAGTAGTAGAGGGACAATCTCAGATACGCAGTATTTT.

This clonotype was recorded many times. The CDR3 spells CSAPTSGPDTQYF. The CDR3 DNA is TGCAGTGCTCCGACTAGCGGACCAGATACGCAGTATTTT. This chain links TRBV20-1 with TRBJ2-3; 9 bases match TRBD2. CDR3 length: 13 residues. V shed 5 bases, J shed 4 bases, and the junction held 4 bases outside the gene matches. Germline-derived CDR1 and CDR2 are DFQATT and SNEGSKA (reference sequence).

This chain uses TRBV7-8 with TRBJ1-5, with a possible D match to TRBD1 (5 bases). The ends were cut back, 1 base at V and 0 bases at J, with 10 bases in the middle. Per germline, CDR1 SGHVS and CDR2 FQNEAQ. The CDR3 has 16 amino acids. The CDR3 region is CASSLGTPYSNQPQHF. For the CDR3, the DNA is TGTGCCAGCAGCTTAGGGACACCGTATAGCAATCAGCCCCAGCATTTT. The whole variable domain, remainder taken from reference TRBV7-8 and TRBJ1-5, is GAGVSQSPRYKVAKRGQDVALRCDPISGHVSLFWYQQALGQGPEFLTYFQNEAQLDKSGLPSDRFFAERPEGSVSTLKIQRTQQEDSAVYLCASSLGTPYSNQPQHFGDGTRLSIL.